This TCR beta chain was sequenced in a study of PD-1 blockade in classical Hodgkin lymphoma. Study-level points and caveats: Baseline diversity resembling that of newly diagnosed patients was seen in complete responders.

The table lists this clone with a few counts. Its antigen is currently unknown. This CDR3 has 14 residues. V gave up 9 bases and J gave up 4 bases; unmatched junction bases: 8. Germline CDR1 is SGHRS and CDR2 is YFSETQ. The method was immunoSEQ multiplex PCR; TCRdb's version includes in-frame clones alone and lacks a portion of them. Counted here are 20,000 to 30,000 clones, about 76% occurring once; the ten biggest clones make up less than 20%. Every patient relapsed after autologous stem cell transplantation, and brentuximab vedotin exposure varied. Relapsed/refractory classical Hodgkin lymphoma patients had complete, partial or progressive responses.

This material consisted of peripheral blood mononuclear cells (PBMCs), taken before the second cycle of nivolumab. The V and J genes are TRBV5-1 and TRBJ2-1; TRBD1 agrees at 9 bases. This receptor was taken from a human donor with classical Hodgkin lymphoma. DNA of the CDR3: TGCGCCACCACACAGGGGGCCCAATACAATGAGCAGTTCTTC. Its translation: CATTQGAQYNEQFF.